A selection of T cell receptor beta chains follows, all from one sample in a study of blood T cell repertoires in COVID-19. Profiling relied on immunoSEQ multiplex PCR, and the TCRdb table lists in-frame clones only, not all of them. Found here are some 300,000 clones, around nine tenths of them singletons; the top ten hold under 3%. Sample: PBMCs or T cells enriched from blood (not recorded which). Receptors originate from a woman in her 50s who had been exposed to COVID-19. Both conserved end residues are part of each CDR3. A D gene is named only where the DNA matches it firmly. For some rows the clone size is stated as once, few or many, or as a class when expanded; others skip it.

d_call,clone_size,j_call,v_call,cdr3_nt,cdr3_aa
NA,NA,TRBJ1-1,TRBV6-4,TGTGCCAGCAAAAGACGGGAGAACACTGAAGCTTTCTTT,CASKRRENTEAFF
NA,NA,TRBJ2-3,TRBV28,TGTGCCAGCCGCCAGGGGCGGCCAGGTACGCAGTATTTT,CASRQGRPGTQYF
NA,NA,TRBJ2-1,TRBV7-9,TGTGCCAGCAGCTTTGGATCCACAGGGCAGTTCTTC,CASSFGSTGQFF
NA,NA,TRBJ2-7,TRBV11-2,TGTGCCAGCAGCTTACAATACGAGCAGTACTTC,CASSLQYEQYF
TRBD1,NA,TRBJ1-2,TRBV14,TGTGCCAGCAGCCGAGCGGACAGGGCGGTGGAGGATGGAGGGGGCTACACCTTC,CASSRADRAVEDGGGYTF
NA,NA,TRBJ2-6,TRBV19,TGTGCCAGTAGTGCTGACATTCTCTCTGGGGCCAACGTCCTGACTTTC,CASSADILSGANVLTF
TRBD1,NA,TRBJ1-3,TRBV4-2,TGTGCCAGCAGCCAGGGAACAGGGGTCTCTGGAAACACCATATATTTT,CASSQGTGVSGNTIYF
NA,NA,TRBJ2-7,TRBV6-5,TGTGCCAGCACAACAGGGACGGGACGGCAGTACTTC,CASTTGTGRQYF
TRBD2,NA,TRBJ2-1,TRBV7-8,TGTGCCAGCAGCTTTACCGAAAGTAGCGGGGGGGCCAGGGTTGAGCAGTTCTTC,CASSFTESSGGARVEQFF
NA,NA,TRBJ1-1,TRBV19,TGTGCCAGTAGTATAGATGAAGGGGGTACTGAAGCTTTCTTT,CASSIDEGGTEAFF
NA,NA,TRBJ2-1,TRBV9,TGTGCCAGCAGTGTTACAGGGAGCTCCTACAATGAGCAGTTCTTC,CASSVTGSSYNEQFF
TRBD1,NA,TRBJ1-2,TRBV7-9,TGTGCCAGCAGCTCTAGGACAGGGGACCACACCTTC,CASSSRTGDHTF
TRBD1,NA,TRBJ2-6,TRBV6-2/TRBV6-3,TGTGCCAGCAGTTACCCGACCGGGACAGGGGGACCCTCTGGGGCCAACGTCCTGACTTTC,CASSYPTGTGGPSGANVLTF
NA,NA,TRBJ1-1,TRBV7-9,TGTGCCAGCAGCTTGGGCGAGAGTACCACTGAAGCTTTCTTT,CASSLGESTTEAFF
TRBD2,NA,TRBJ2-3,TRBV11-3,TGTGCCAGCAGCCCGGGGACTAGACCAACAGATACGCAGTATTTT,CASSPGTRPTDTQYF
NA,NA,TRBJ1-1,TRBV5-5,TGTGCCAGCAGCTTGGTAATCCGGCGGCAGAACACTGAAGCTTTCTTT,CASSLVIRRQNTEAFF
NA,once,TRBJ1-6,TRBV28,TGTGCCAGCAGTATCGCGGGCTTAGGTTCACCCCTCCACTTT,CASSIAGLGSPLHF
TRBD1,NA,TRBJ1-4,TRBV4-1,TGCGCCAGCAGCCTGACGGGACAGCAACATGAAAAACTGTTTTTT,CASSLTGQQHEKLFF
TRBD1,NA,TRBJ1-1,TRBV18,TGTGCCAGCTCACCACTGATCGGACAGGATGTTAAAGCTTTCTTT,CASSPLIGQDVKAFF
NA,NA,TRBJ1-3,TRBV3-1/TRBV3-2,TGTGCCAGCAGTCCAGGGTTTGGAAACACCATATATTTT,CASSPGFGNTIYF
TRBD1,NA,TRBJ1-1,TRBV5-1,TGCGCCAGCAGCTTACAGGGGAGGAACACTGAAGCTTTCTTT,CASSLQGRNTEAFF
NA,once,TRBJ1-1,TRBV12-3/TRBV12-4,TGTGCCAGCAGTTTCCAGATGAACACTGAAGCTTTCTTT,CASSFQMNTEAFF
TRBD1,NA,TRBJ1-5,TRBV6-1,TGTGCCAGCAGTGAAGGGGGGGGACAGGGCAATCAGCCCCAGCATTTT,CASSEGGGQGNQPQHF
TRBD1,NA,TRBJ2-1,TRBV6-5,TGTGCCAGCAGTTCCCTGACAGGGGTGAGTGAGCAGTTCTTC,CASSSLTGVSEQFF
NA,NA,TRBJ2-3,TRBV29-1,TGCAGCGTTGCCCGTGGGGGGTTTCCAGATACGCAGTATTTT,CSVARGGFPDTQYF
TRBD1,NA,TRBJ1-5,TRBV5-8,TGTGCCAGCAGCCTCAGGACAGGTCTCGCTTATAGCAATCAGCCCCAGCATTTT,CASSLRTGLAYSNQPQHF
TRBD2,once,TRBJ2-7,TRBV4-1,TGCGCCAGCAGCCAAGGCCTAGCGGGTACCTACGAGCAGTACTTC,CASSQGLAGTYEQYF
TRBD1,NA,TRBJ2-4,TRBV6-4,TGTGCCAGCAGTGACTCGAACCCCTCCGGGACAGTCAAAAACATTCAGTACTTC,CASSDSNPSGTVKNIQYF
NA,NA,TRBJ2-5,TRBV7-9,TGTGCCAGCAGCTTATTTGAGAGAGAGACCCAGTACTTC,CASSLFERETQYF
TRBD1,NA,TRBJ1-6,TRBV5-1,TGCGCCAGCAGCCCCGGGACAGGTGGTAATTCACCCCTCCACTTT,CASSPGTGGNSPLHF
NA,NA,TRBJ2-1,TRBV24-1,TGTGCCACCAGTGACCCAACCGGGACTGGAAGAGGGGACAATGAGCAGTTCTTC,CATSDPTGTGRGDNEQFF
TRBD1,NA,TRBJ1-1,TRBV28,TGTGCCAGCAGTTTACTTACGGGACAGAGGGCTGAAGCTTTCTTT,CASSLLTGQRAEAFF
NA,NA,TRBJ2-1,TRBV7-9,TGTGCCAGCAGCTTAGCGTACCGGGACTATGAGCAGTTCTTC,CASSLAYRDYEQFF
TRBD1,NA,TRBJ1-5,TRBV18,TGTGCCAGCTCATCAAGGGACAGGGGCGGCAATCAGCCCCAGCATTTT,CASSSRDRGGNQPQHF
TRBD2,NA,TRBJ2-2,TRBV5-6,TGTGCCAGCAGCCTGAAACTAGCGGGGGGGAACACCGGGGAGCTGTTTTTT,CASSLKLAGGNTGELFF
NA,NA,TRBJ2-5,TRBV7-9,TGTGCCAGCAGCTTAAGGACAGACCAGCCCCAAGGGACCCAGTACTTC,CASSLRTDQPQGTQYF
NA,NA,TRBJ1-5,TRBV27,TGTGCCAGCAGTACTACAGGGTACCCCAATCAGCCCCAGCATTTT,CASSTTGYPNQPQHF
NA,NA,TRBJ2-7,TRBV29-1,TGCAGCGCATTGGGCCTTTCCTCCTACGAGCAGTACTTC,CSALGLSSYEQYF
NA,NA,TRBJ1-6,TRBV6-1,TGTGCCAGCAGTGAACCTCGGGGGGGTGTGAATTCACCCCTCCACTTT,CASSEPRGGVNSPLHF
NA,NA,TRBJ1-6,TRBV7-9,TGTGCCAGCAGCCGGATCACAGGATTTAATTCACCCCTCCACTTT,CASSRITGFNSPLHF
NA,NA,TRBJ1-4,TRBV27,TGTGCCAGCAGGGCGGCCGGGCGGGTGCTTGAAAAACTGTTTTTT,CASRAAGRVLEKLFF
NA,NA,TRBJ2-1,TRBV7-8,TGTGCCAGCAGCTTACAGCCAGGGGCAGGGAATGAGCAGTTCTTC,CASSLQPGAGNEQFF
NA,NA,TRBJ2-7,TRBV19,TGTGCCAGTAGCTGGGTCCGGGGGGCCTCCTACGAGCAGTACTTC,CASSWVRGASYEQYF
TRBD1,NA,TRBJ2-2,TRBV3-1/TRBV3-2,TGTGCCAGCAGCCGAGGACAGGACGGGGAGCTGTTTTTT,CASSRGQDGELFF
NA,NA,TRBJ1-1,TRBV5-1,TGCGCCAGCAGCTTGAAGACGGGGGATCAGGCTGAAGCTTTCTTT,CASSLKTGDQAEAFF
TRBD1,NA,TRBJ2-1,TRBV30,TGTGCCTGGAGTTCGGGACAGGGTCGTGATGAGCAGTTCTTC,CAWSSGQGRDEQFF
NA,NA,TRBJ1-6,TRBV27,TGTGCCAGCAGCAGAAGAAATTCACCCCTCCACTTT,CASSRRNSPLHF
NA,NA,TRBJ1-4,TRBV5-4,TGTGCCAGCAGCTTGGGGGCCGCCTTGGGTGAAAAACTGTTTTTT,CASSLGAALGEKLFF
TRBD1,few,TRBJ2-7,TRBV11-2,TGTGCCAGCAGCTTAGCCGGGACAGGGTCCTACGAGCAGTACTTC,CASSLAGTGSYEQYF
NA,NA,TRBJ2-1,TRBV24-1,TGTGCCACCAGTGATACTGCTTTCGGCTACAATGAGCAGTTCTTC,CATSDTAFGYNEQFF
TRBD2,NA,TRBJ2-5,TRBV6-5,TGTGCCAGCACCGAGGCGTTAGCGGGGGTAGAGACCCAGTACTTC,CASTEALAGVETQYF
NA,NA,TRBJ1-4,TRBV30,TGTGCCTGGAGTGCCTACCGGGGGGGACCCTCTAATGAAAAACTGTTTTTT,CAWSAYRGGPSNEKLFF
NA,few,TRBJ1-1,TRBV5-4,TGTGCCAGCAGCTCGACACCTAACACTGAAGCTTTCTTT,CASSSTPNTEAFF
NA,NA,TRBJ1-6,TRBV4-1,TGCGCCAGCAGCCAAGATCAGGGGCCCTATAATTCACCCCTCCACTTT,CASSQDQGPYNSPLHF
TRBD2,NA,TRBJ2-7,TRBV11-2,TGTGCCAGCAGTCGACTAGCGGGGGGCTACGAGCAGTACTTC,CASSRLAGGYEQYF
NA,NA,TRBJ1-4,TRBV14,TGTGCCAGCAGCCAAATGTCAGGGTCTGGTGAAAAACTGTTTTTT,CASSQMSGSGEKLFF
NA,NA,TRBJ1-6,TRBV30,TGTGCCTGGACCTGGCGGTTCCTTCTTAATTCACCCCTCCACTTT,CAWTWRFLLNSPLHF